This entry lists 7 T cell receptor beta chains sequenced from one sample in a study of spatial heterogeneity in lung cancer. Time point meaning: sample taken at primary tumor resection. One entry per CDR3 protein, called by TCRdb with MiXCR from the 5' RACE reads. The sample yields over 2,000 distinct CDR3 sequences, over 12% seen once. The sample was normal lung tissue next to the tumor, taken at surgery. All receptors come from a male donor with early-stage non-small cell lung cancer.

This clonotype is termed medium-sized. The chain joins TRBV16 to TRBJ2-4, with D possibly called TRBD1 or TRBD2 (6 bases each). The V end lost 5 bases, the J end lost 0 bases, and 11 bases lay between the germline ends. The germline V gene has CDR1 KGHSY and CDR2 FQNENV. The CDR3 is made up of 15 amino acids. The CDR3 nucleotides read TGTGCCAGCAGCGGAGGGGGAAGAGCCAAAAACATTCAGTACTTC. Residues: CASSGGGRAKNIQYF.

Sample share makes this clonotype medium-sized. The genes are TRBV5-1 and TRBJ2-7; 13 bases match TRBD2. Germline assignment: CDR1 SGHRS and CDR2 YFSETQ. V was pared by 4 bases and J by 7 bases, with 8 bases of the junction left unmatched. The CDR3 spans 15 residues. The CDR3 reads CASSEGLAGMEEQYF. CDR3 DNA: TGCGCCAGCAGCGAGGGACTAGCGGGAATGGAGGAGCAGTACTTC.

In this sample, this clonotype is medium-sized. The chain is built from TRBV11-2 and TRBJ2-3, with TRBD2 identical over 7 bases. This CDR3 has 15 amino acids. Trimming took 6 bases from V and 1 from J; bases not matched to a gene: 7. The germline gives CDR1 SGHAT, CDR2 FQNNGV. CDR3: CASRSAAGGTDTQYF. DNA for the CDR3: TGTGCCAGCAGATCGGCTGCGGGGGGCACAGATACGCAGTATTTT.

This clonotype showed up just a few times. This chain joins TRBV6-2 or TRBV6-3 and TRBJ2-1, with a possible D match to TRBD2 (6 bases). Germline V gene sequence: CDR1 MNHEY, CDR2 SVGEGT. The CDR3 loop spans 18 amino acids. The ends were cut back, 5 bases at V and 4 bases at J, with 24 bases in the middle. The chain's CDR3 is CASSPHVGRTTVYNEQFF. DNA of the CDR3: TGTGCCAGCAGTCCACATGTGGGCCGGACTACAGTTTACAATGAGCAGTTCTTC.

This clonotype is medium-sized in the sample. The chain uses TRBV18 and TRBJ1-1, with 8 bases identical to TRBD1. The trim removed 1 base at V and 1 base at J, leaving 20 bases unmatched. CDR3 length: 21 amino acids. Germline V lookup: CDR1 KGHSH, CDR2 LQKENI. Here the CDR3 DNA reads TGTGCCAGCTCACCACTTCCCATAACCGGACAGGGAGGAACTTGGAACACTGAAGCTTTCTTT. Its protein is CASSPLPITGQGGTWNTEAFF.

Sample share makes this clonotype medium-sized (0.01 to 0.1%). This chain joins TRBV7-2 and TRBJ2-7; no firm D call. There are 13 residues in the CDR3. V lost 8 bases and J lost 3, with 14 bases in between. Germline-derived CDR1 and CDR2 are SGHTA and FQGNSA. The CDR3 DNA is TGTGCCAGCCACTCGGAACGAAGCTACGAGCAGTACTTC. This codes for CASHSERSYEQYF.

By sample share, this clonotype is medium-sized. As DNA, the CDR3 is TGCGCCAGTCGGGCCGCGGGCTACAATGAGCAGTTCTTC. Translation gives CASRAAGYNEQFF. The chain joins TRBV5-1 to TRBJ2-1, with a weak D call TRBD2 (5 bases). Trimming shortened V by 8 bases and J by 3 bases, and 12 bases separated the two germline ends. Germline CDR1 SGHRS, CDR2 YFSETQ. The CDR3 spans 13 residues.